These 30 T cell receptor beta chains were sequenced from one sample in a study of blood T cell repertoires in COVID-19. Data came from immunoSEQ multiplex PCR; TCRdb stores just in-frame clones and leaves some out. The table includes 150,000 or so clones, 80% detected once. The sequencing input was peripheral blood. These receptors were obtained from a man aged 60 to 69 with acute or convalescent COVID-19.

This chain connects TRBV29-1 to TRBJ2-1, with no clear D. Germline CDR1 SQVTM, CDR2 ANQGSEA. V was clipped by 0 bases and J by 7 bases, with 19 bases between them. This CDR3 spans 16 amino acids. CDR3 sequence: CSVEDPYSQVANEQFF. CDR3 DNA: TGCAGCGTTGAAGACCCATACTCTCAGGTTGCGAATGAGCAGTTCTTC.

The rearrangement joins TRBV9 to TRBJ2-5; 7 positions agree with TRBD1. The CDR3 has 15 residues. With V trimmed by 0 bases and J by 5 bases, 7 bases remained unmatched. Germline CDR1 SGDLS, CDR2 YYNGEE. CDR3 protein: CASSVAVGGMETQYF. CDR3 in DNA: TGTGCCAGCAGCGTAGCGGTAGGGGGCATGGAGACCCAGTACTTC.

Remarks on this clone: Distinct nucleotide sequences in the sample also encode this CDR3. This chain joins TRBV2 and TRBJ2-2, with 8 bases fitting TRBD2. CDR3 length: 16 residues. V shed 6 bases, J shed 4 bases, and the junction held 10 bases outside the gene matches. Germline values: CDR1 SNHLY, CDR2 FYNNEI. CDR3 in amino acids: CASSGAGGLSTGELFF. CDR3 DNA sequence: TGTGCCAGCAGCGGGGCGGGGGGCTTGAGCACCGGGGAGCTGTTTTTT.

The V and J genes are TRBV6-2 or TRBV6-3 and TRBJ1-1, with TRBD1 as a possible D gene (5 bases). In germline, CDR1 is MNHEY, CDR2 SVGEGT. The CDR3 sequence is 14 residues long. Trimming stripped 2 bases from V and 6 bases from J, with 13 bases between. The CDR3 DNA sequence: TGTGCCAGCAGTTACGACCCAGGGTGGGCTGAAGCTTTCTTT. Protein sequence: CASSYDPGWAEAFF.

The chain joins TRBV7-3 to TRBJ2-6; tentatively, D is TRBD1 (6 bases). Germline V gene data show CDR1 as SGHTA and CDR2 as FQGTGA. The CDR3 is 16 residues long. Trimming left V 1 base short and J 3 bases short, with 10 bases between. This CDR3 is CASSLIGGVGANVLTF. Here the CDR3 DNA reads TGTGCCAGCAGCTTAATTGGGGGCGTTGGGGCCAACGTCCTGACTTTC.

This chain uses TRBV24-1 with TRBJ1-2; D is perhaps TRBD1 (6 bases). This CDR3 is built from 15 residues. The V and J ends lost 2 bases and 5 bases respectively, with 14 bases between them. Germline loops: CDR1 KGHDR, CDR2 SFDVKD. Here the CDR3 reads CATSDYRAGAYGYTF. The CDR3 DNA sequence: TGTGCCACCAGTGATTACAGGGCGGGGGCTTATGGCTACACCTTC.

This clone was seen only a few times. The rearrangement uses TRBV27 and TRBJ1-4; 8 bases align to TRBD1. There are 16 residues in the CDR3. Germline assignment: CDR1 MNHEY and CDR2 SMNVEV (reference sequence). V lost 6 bases and J lost 0; bases outside the gene matches: 6. The CDR3 region is CASRSDRAATNEKLFF. The CDR3, as DNA: TGTGCCAGCAGATCGGACAGGGCCGCAACTAATGAAAAACTGTTTTTT.

This clone was detected a few times. The chain has TRBV7-2 and TRBJ2-7; maybe TRBD2 (5 bases). Germline V gene sequence: CDR1 SGHTA, CDR2 FQGNSA. V was clipped by 3 bases and J by 4 bases, with 10 bases between them. This CDR3 has 13 amino acids. In nucleotides, the CDR3 is TGTGCCAGCAGCTTCCAACTAGTTTACGAGCAGTACTTC. Translation: CASSFQLVYEQYF.

This chain links TRBV19 with TRBJ1-6; D might be TRBD1 (5 bases). CDR3 length equals 13 residues. Germline CDR1 and CDR2: LNHDA and SQIVND (reference sequence). Trimming took off 4 bases at V and 7 bases at J, with 8 bases between the two ends. As DNA, the CDR3 is TGTGCCAGTAGTACGAGACAGAATTCACCCCTCCACTTT. Amino acid sequence: CASSTRQNSPLHF.

The V call is TRBV11-2, the J call TRBJ2-7; D is uncertain. Germline lookup yields CDR1 SGHAT and CDR2 FQNNGV. Trimming cost V 4 bases and J 4 bases, with 17 bases left between them. The CDR3 is 15 residues long. The CDR3 DNA reads TGTGCCAGCAGCTCCCTTGGTCCCCGGTTGTACGAGCAGTACTTC. Translated: CASSSLGPRLYEQYF.

This clone has a handful of counts. The V gene is TRBV6-5, the J gene TRBJ1-2; 8 bases are shared with TRBD1. The CDR3 consists of 14 residues. The V and J ends lost 5 bases and 3 bases, in that order; junction bases with no gene match: 5. The germline V gene encodes CDR1 MNHEY and CDR2 SVGAGI. The CDR3 DNA reads TGTGCCAGCAGTCCCTCAGGGGGCCACTATGGCTACACCTTC. Amino acids: CASSPSGGHYGYTF.

J is TRBJ1-5 and V is TRBV19; 7 bases match TRBD1. This CDR3 region has 13 residues. J lost 4 bases, V lost 3 bases, and 0 bases had no gene match. Germline CDR1 reads LNHDA; CDR2 reads SQIVND (reference sequence). For the CDR3, the DNA is TGTGCCAGTAGTATGGACAGGAATCAGCCCCAGCATTTT. Translation: CASSMDRNQPQHF. Supplemented by reference TRBV19 and TRBJ1-5, the full variable domain reads DGGITQSPKYLFRKEGQNVTLSCEQNLNHDAMYWYRQDPGQGLRLIYYSQIVNDFQKGDIAEGYSVSREKKESFPLTVTSAQKNPTAFYLCASSMDRNQPQHFGDGTRLSIL.

The chain has TRBV18 and TRBJ2-7; a weak D match, TRBD1 (6 bases). This CDR3 is built from 13 residues. Germline V gives CDR1 KGHSH, CDR2 LQKENI. V was pared by 6 bases and J by 3 bases, with 12 bases between. In DNA, the CDR3 is TGTGCCAGCTCCTCCGGGACAAGCTACGAGCAGTACTTC. Translation gives CASSSGTSYEQYF.

The chain has TRBV11-2 and TRBJ1-2; a weak D match, TRBD1 (6 bases). This CDR3 comprises 14 residues. Germline CDR1 is SGHAT and CDR2 is FQNNGV. V was cut by 5 bases and J by 7 bases, with 17 bases left in between. The CDR3 spells CASSPAGGAGGYTF. The CDR3 DNA reads TGTGCCAGCAGCCCCGCGGGGGGGGCGGGTGGCTACACCTTC.

This clone was counted many times. The V gene is TRBV5-4, the J gene TRBJ1-2; 9 nucleotides match TRBD1. With 9 bases clipped from V and 4 bases from J, the junction kept 10 bases outside the gene matches. The CDR3 is 14 amino acids. From germline, CDR1 is SGHNT and CDR2 YYREEE (reference sequence). The CDR3 sequence: CATYSGTGLYGYTF. The CDR3 DNA sequence: TGTGCCACCTATTCCGGGACAGGGCTCTATGGCTACACCTTC.

The rearrangement uses TRBV10-2 and TRBJ2-2; D possibly corresponds to TRBD2 (6 bases). Germline V gene data show CDR1 as WSHSY and CDR2 as SAAADI. The CDR3 runs 16 residues. Trimming pared 7 bases from V and 1 base from J, leaving 16 bases between. This chain's CDR3 is CASNKLLAQNTGELFF. The CDR3 nucleotides read TGCGCCAGCAATAAACTCCTAGCGCAGAACACCGGGGAGCTGTTTTTT.

The V and J genes are TRBV7-2 and TRBJ2-1, with TRBD2 identical over 8 bases. The germline V gene encodes CDR1 SGHTA and CDR2 FQGNSA. With 5 bases clipped from V and 7 bases from J, the junction kept 10 bases outside the gene matches. CDR3 length: 15 residues. In DNA, the CDR3 is TGTGCCAGCAGCCGGTCCCTCGGGGGGGGAAATGAGCAGTTCTTC. Protein: CASSRSLGGGNEQFF.

V usage is TRBV5-1 and J usage is TRBJ2-5, with 10 bases identical to TRBD1. This CDR3 has 16 residues. Germline CDR1 is SGHRS and CDR2 is YFSETQ. With 4 bases clipped from V and 4 bases from J, the junction kept 10 bases outside the gene matches. The CDR3 region is CASSGVGTGVSETQYF. In DNA form, the CDR3 reads TGCGCCAGCAGCGGGGTGGGGACAGGGGTTTCAGAGACCCAGTACTTC.

This sequence joins TRBV27 and TRBJ1-2, with D unclear. Germline CDR1 is MNHEY and CDR2 is SMNVEV (reference sequence). The CDR3 has 15 amino acids. Between the trimmed V and J ends, which lost 0 bases and 4 bases, there was a span of 12 bases. In DNA form, the CDR3 reads TGTGCCAGCAGTTTATCATCTGGAGGGATCTATGGCTACACCTTC. Amino acids: CASSLSSGGIYGYTF.

The rearrangement uses TRBV11-2 and TRBJ2-7, with D unresolved. V was trimmed by 1 base and J by 3 bases, leaving 7 bases between them. The CDR3 sequence is 13 residues long. Germline CDR1 and CDR2: SGHAT and FQNNGV. The DNA for the CDR3 is TGTGCCAGCAGCTTAGTCCCCAACTACGAGCAGTACTTC. This encodes CASSLVPNYEQYF.

This clone was detected only once. The same CDR3 is also encoded by other DNA sequences in this sample. The rearrangement joins TRBV20-1 to TRBJ1-2, with D unresolved. CDR1 DFQATT and CDR2 SNEGSKA come from the germline V gene (reference sequence). The V end was cut by 1 base, the J end by 6 bases, with 6 bases between. The CDR3 is 11 amino acids. The CDR3 DNA sequence: TGCAGTGCTAGAGCCGGGGATGGCTACACCTTC. This sequence encodes CSARAGDGYTF.

The chain recombines TRBV7-2 with TRBJ2-2, with TRBD1 as a possible D gene (6 bases). V was cut by 1 base and J by 7 bases, with 16 bases left in between. CDR3 length: 16 amino acids. Germline assignment: CDR1 SGHTA and CDR2 FQGNSA. CDR3 DNA sequence: TGTGCCAGCAGCTTAGACAGGGTGCTAGCTGGCGGGGAGCTGTTTTTT. As protein: CASSLDRVLAGGELFF.

This clone appeared a few times. The J gene is TRBJ1-2, the V gene TRBV7-2; 10 bases agree with TRBD1. From germline, CDR1 is SGHTA and CDR2 FQGNSA. Trimming took 5 bases from V and 7 from J; bases not matched to a gene: 7. This CDR3 is 14 amino acids long. The CDR3 here is CASSLWDRGAGYTF. As DNA, the CDR3 is TGTGCCAGCAGCCTTTGGGACAGGGGCGCTGGCTACACCTTC.

The genes are TRBV28 and TRBJ2-6, with TRBD1 identical over 7 bases. This CDR3 has 15 amino acids. V lost 5 bases, J lost 3 bases, and 4 bases stayed unmatched. From germline, CDR1 is MDHEN and CDR2 SYDVKM. CDR3 nucleotide sequence: TGTGCCAGCAGTCCCGGACAGGTTGGGGCCAACGTCCTGACTTTC. Translated: CASSPGQVGANVLTF.

The CDR3 protein is CASSSGQNSDTQYF. In nucleotides, the CDR3 is TGTGCCAGCAGCTCCGGACAGAACTCAGATACGCAGTATTTT. The rearrangement uses TRBV5-6 and TRBJ2-3; possible D gene TRBD1, 6 bases. CDR3 length: 14 amino acids. The germline V gene has CDR1 SGHDT and CDR2 YYEEEE. V was pared by 3 bases and J by 4 bases, with 12 bases between. Drawing the rest from reference TRBV5-6 and TRBJ2-3, the complete variable domain is DAGVTQSPTHLIKTRGQQVTLRCSPKSGHDTVSWYQQALGQGPQFIFQYYEEEERQRGNFPDRFSGHQFPNYSSELNVNALLLGDSALYLCASSSGQNSDTQYFGPGTRLTVL.

This clone was seen just once. The J gene is TRBJ2-2, the V gene TRBV6-5, with TRBD2 as a possible D gene (5 bases). CDR1 MNHEY and CDR2 SVGAGI come from the germline V gene. Trimming pared 0 bases from V and 4 bases from J, leaving 9 bases between. The CDR3 totals 15 residues. For the CDR3, the DNA is TGTGCCAGCAGTTACTCCGGGATGGGCACCGGGGAGCTGTTTTTT. It codes for CASSYSGMGTGELFF.

The chain links TRBV7-2 to TRBJ2-1; perhaps TRBD2 as D (6 bases). The CDR3 is 16 residues long. Trimming cost V 5 bases and J 0 bases, with 14 bases left between them. Germline V gives CDR1 SGHTA, CDR2 FQGNSA. For the CDR3, the DNA is TGTGCCAGCAGCCCCCCCGGGACTGGCTCCTACAATGAGCAGTTCTTC. It translates to CASSPPGTGSYNEQFF.

V is TRBV3-1 (or the pseudogene TRBV3-2) and J is TRBJ2-7; 13 nucleotides line up with TRBD2. The CDR3 extends over 17 amino acids. With V trimmed by 4 bases and J by 2 bases, 8 bases remained unmatched. Germline lookup yields CDR1 LGHDT and CDR2 YNNKEL (reference sequence). CDR3 DNA: TGTGCCAGCAGCCCCAAGTCACTAGCGGGAGGGGCCTACGAGCAGTACTTC. Translated, it gives CASSPKSLAGGAYEQYF.

V and J are TRBV7-2 and TRBJ2-7, with TRBD2 matching over 9 bases. The CDR3 has 15 amino acids. Germline V gives CDR1 SGHTA, CDR2 FQGNSA. The trim removed 7 bases at V and 6 bases at J, leaving 13 bases unmatched. CDR3 in DNA: TGTGCCAGCACCAACTTAATGTCTAGCGGGACCGAGCAGTACTTC. Encoded protein: CASTNLMSSGTEQYF.

The rearrangement uses TRBV7-9 and TRBJ2-5, with D possibly TRBD1 on 6 matching bases. Germline V gives CDR1 SEHNR, CDR2 FQNEAQ (reference sequence). Trimming shortened V by 6 bases and J by 5 bases, and 13 bases separated the two germline ends. There are 13 residues in the CDR3. Here the CDR3 reads CASRLTGSETQYF. In DNA form, the CDR3 reads TGTGCCAGCAGACTCACAGGGTCTGAGACCCAGTACTTC.